The entry below describes one T cell receptor beta chain. Its specificity is unknown. Carried by each TCR cDNA molecule was a unique molecular identifier. TCRdb reanalysed the 5' RACE reads using MiXCR and keeps one entry per CDR3 protein. The sample carries some 15,000 distinct CDR3 sequences, around 13% recorded once. The time point denotes: sample taken at primary tumor resection. No cells were sorted before sequencing. The whole RNA sequenced was extracted from tumor, nontumor lung or frozen PBMC. The donor group consisted of roughly 70 patients who had untreated, early-stage non-small cell lung cancer. The data were taken from a study of spatial heterogeneity in lung cancer. Study-wide results and limits: Among blood samples, ubiquitous expanded tumor TCRs appeared more at resection than at follow-up.

This clonotype originated in a male donor with early-stage non-small cell lung cancer. The source material was PBMCs, sampled at surgery.

The CDR3 DNA reads as TGTGCCAGCAGCAAAGAAGGACAGGGATTGTTTTTGAATGGCTACACCTTC. Translating it yields CASSKEGQGLFLNGYTF. The chain couples TRBV21-1 to TRBJ1-2; TRBD1 is taken as the D call from the table, unchecked against the DNA. TRBV21-1 is a pseudogene locus. The CDR3 contains 17 residues.